This TCR beta chain came from a study of T cells after yellow fever vaccination. They built TCR cDNA with 5'RACE template switching, a step that put in a universal primer site and UMIs. TCRdb processed the 5' RACE reads anew with MiXCR; each CDR3 protein has one entry. Of hundreds of thousands of distinct CDR3 sequences in the sample, about 4% were seen once. V was pared by 7 bases and J by 12 bases, with 13 bases between. The CDR3 contains 10 residues. The germline V gene encodes CDR1 SNHLY and CDR2 FYNNEI. This clonotype was counted many times. The sequencing used PBMCs, collected 5 days after the yellow fever booster vaccination. The chain combines TRBV2 with TRBJ2-7; D is tentatively TRBD1 or TRBD2 (5 bases each). The receptor was derived from a man between 18 and 35 years old who received the YFV17D yellow fever vaccine. The CDR3 DNA is TGTGCCAGCACGGGGCCGCGTTGGTACGTC. This gives the protein CASTGPRWYV.